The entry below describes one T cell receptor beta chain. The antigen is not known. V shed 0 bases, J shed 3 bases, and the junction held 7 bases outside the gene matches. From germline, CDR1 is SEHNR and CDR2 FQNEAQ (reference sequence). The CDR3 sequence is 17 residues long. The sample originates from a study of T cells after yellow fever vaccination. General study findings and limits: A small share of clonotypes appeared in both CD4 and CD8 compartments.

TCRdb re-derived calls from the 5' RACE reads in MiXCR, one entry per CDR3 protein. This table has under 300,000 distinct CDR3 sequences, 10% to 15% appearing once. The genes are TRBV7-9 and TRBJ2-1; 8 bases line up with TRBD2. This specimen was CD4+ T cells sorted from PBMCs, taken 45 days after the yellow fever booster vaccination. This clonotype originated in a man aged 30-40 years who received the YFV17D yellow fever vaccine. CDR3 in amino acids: CASSLARAGVGYNEQFF. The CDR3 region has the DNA TGTGCCAGCAGCTTAGCGAGAGCGGGAGTTGGCTACAATGAGCAGTTCTTC.